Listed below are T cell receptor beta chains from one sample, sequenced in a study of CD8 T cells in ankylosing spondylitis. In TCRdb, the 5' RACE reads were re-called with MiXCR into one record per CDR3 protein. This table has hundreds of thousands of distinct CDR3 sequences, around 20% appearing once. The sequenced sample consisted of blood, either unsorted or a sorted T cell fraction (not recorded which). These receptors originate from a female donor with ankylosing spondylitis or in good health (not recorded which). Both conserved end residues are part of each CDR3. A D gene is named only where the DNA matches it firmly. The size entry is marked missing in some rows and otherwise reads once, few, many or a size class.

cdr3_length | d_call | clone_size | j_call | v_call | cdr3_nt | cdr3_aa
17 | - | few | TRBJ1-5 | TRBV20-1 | TGCAGTGCTAGTGACGGGAGAAGACCGGGGGTGAATCAGCCCCAGCATTTT | CSASDGRRPGVNQPQHF
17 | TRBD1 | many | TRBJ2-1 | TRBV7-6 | TGTGCCAGCAGCTCGGGACAGGGAATAATATCGTACAATGAGCAGTTCTTC | CASSSGQGIISYNEQFF
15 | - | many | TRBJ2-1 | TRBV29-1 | TGCAGCGTTGTAGTAGCGGAGAGCTCCTACAATGAGCAGTTCTTC | CSVVVAESSYNEQFF
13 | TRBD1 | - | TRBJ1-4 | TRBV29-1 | TGCAGCGTGGGACAGGGGAATAATGAAAAACTGTTTTTT | CSVGQGNNEKLFF
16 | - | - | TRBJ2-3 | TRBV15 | TGTGCCACCGCCGCCCCGCGGCGGGAAGGCACAGATACGCAGTATTTT | CATAAPRREGTDTQYF
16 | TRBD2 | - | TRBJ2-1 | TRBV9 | TGTGCCAGCAGCGTAACAGCGGGAGGGCCATGGAATGAGCAGTTCTTC | CASSVTAGGPWNEQFF
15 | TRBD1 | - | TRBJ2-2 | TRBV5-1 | TGCGCCAGCAGCTTGGACAGGGGCACAGTCGGGGAGCTGTTTTTT | CASSLDRGTVGELFF
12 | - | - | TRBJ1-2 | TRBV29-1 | TGCAGCGTTGAAGGGCAGCTCTATGGCTACACCTTC | CSVEGQLYGYTF
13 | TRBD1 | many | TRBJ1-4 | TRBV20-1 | TGCAGTGCTAGTGACAGGGTCGGGGAAAAACTGTTTTTT | CSASDRVGEKLFF
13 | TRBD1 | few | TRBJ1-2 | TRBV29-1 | TGCAGCGTCTTTCCAGGGGGCCGGAGGGGCTACACCTTC | CSVFPGGRRGYTF
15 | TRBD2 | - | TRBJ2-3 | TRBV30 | TGTGCCTGGAGTAGACTAGCGGGAGGATTTGATACGCAGTATTTT | CAWSRLAGGFDTQYF